This T cell receptor (beta chain) emerged from a study of blood T cells in healthy people across ages. Then a second PCR, running about 6 to 11 cycles, was carried out with a sample-barcoded 5' primer and a J-beta primer mix. A tag from a template-switch adaptor with 12 random nucleotides marked each cDNA molecule. CDR3-containing paired-end reads numbered at least 2.5 million in each sample. TCRdb reprocessed the 5' RACE reads with MiXCR, giving one entry per CDR3 protein. In the table there are over 600,000 distinct CDR3 sequences, just over 55% of which are singletons. The study isolated at least 7 million PBMCs from each sample. The amount of total RNA extracted per sample was at least 5 micrograms. Only a few counts were recorded for this clonotype. The source material was blood. This clonotype originated in a man aged 35 to 55 in good health.

CDR3 DNA: TGCAGTGCTAGACCGACCCTTGATACGCAGTATTTT. Translation gives CSARPTLDTQYF. This chain connects TRBV20-1 to TRBJ2-3; the D is unclear. This CDR3 region has 12 residues. Trimming removed 2 bases from V and 6 bases from J, with 9 bases in between. Per the germline V gene, CDR1 is DFQATT and CDR2 is SNEGSKA (reference sequence).